This paragraph covers one T cell receptor (beta chain) sequence. The antigen it recognizes is unknown. Per-base quality was not reported, and no clone a single base away is much larger than it. At the junction V is shortened by 6 bases and J by 6 bases; bases outside the gene matches: 5. Looking up the germline V gene (reference sequence) yields CDR1 SGHNT and CDR2 YYREEE. The CDR3 runs 13 amino acids, cysteine and phenylalanine included. The DNA shown is the 39-base CDR3, in frame from base 1. This record comes from a study of T cell clonotyping in hematopoietic cell transplantation (dated by TCRdb to about 2021). Some background on the complete study: The study collected around 150 blood samples from 35 consecutive transplant recipients and their related donors. Patients were recruited between late 2015 and 2017 and followed until September 2020 or death.

With the immunoSEQ assay, which is a bias-controlled multiplex PCR relying on V- and J-specific primers, TCR beta CDR3 regions were amplified from genomic DNA. A proprietary barcode and Illumina adapter sequences were added to the CDR3 amplicons in a second PCR step. CDR3 libraries were sequenced on an Illumina MiSeq instrument. Concerning the study's data processing: Export and quality control were performed with immunoSEQ Analyzer 3.0, and downstream analyses were performed with R Bioconductor and Immunarch. Only productive rearrangements in the normalized downsampled data set went into calculating the repertoire metrics. In the normalized cohort, a clonotype counted as pathologically expanded if the clonotype was larger than 5 templates. Repertoire diversity was measured with the Inverse Simpson Index. The non-normalized data set was used for CMV-specificity analyses so that all clonotypes could be captured. The table comes from immuneACCESS by way of TCRdb, which keeps in-frame sequences with V and J called. Part of the clones is missing from these tables; in studies checked, under half for an unresolved V gene and the rest for unknown reasons. The V and J calls and clone size come from that table; D and trimming were worked out from the DNA. Here the sample has some 8,800 clones; roughly 93% occur a single time. Of the sample, around 5.7% falls within the top ten clones.

What this sample's time point label stands for: 100 days after allo-HCT. Blood samples were obtained from recipients approximately 28 days before transplant and at days 30, 100 and 180 after transplant. Nuclei Lysis Solution was used to extract genomic DNA from fresh or cryopreserved unfractionated peripheral blood mononuclear cells. Overall study results and their limits: Donor and pretransplant recipient Inverse Simpson Index values predicted broader posttransplant TCR repertoire diversity. Overlap with donor repertoires was found for only a small fraction of recipient repertoires, with over 97% found to appear de novo at the given depth. Recipient TCR diversity fell after transplant, with pathologically expanded clonotypes rising progressively from day 30 to day 180. The sample size was limited, and because cells were not sorted, the contributions of CD4 and CD8 repertoires could not be separated.

This TCR was sampled from a male patient in his fifties or sixties who had an allogeneic stem cell transplant from a related donor, so T cells may come from the graft donor. Some clones in this sample may be carry-over from other donors' samples. Sequencing used PBMCs, obtained 100 days after allogeneic stem cell transplant. The chain couples TRBV5-4 to TRBJ2-2; 7 junctional bases match TRBD2. The DNA is as follows: TGTGCCAGCACCATTGGGGGGGCCGGGGAGCTGTTTTTT. It encodes CASTIGGAGELFF.